The 18 T cell receptor beta chains given below trace back to one sample, sequenced in a study of beta chain features in type 1 diabetes. The whole isolated RNA underwent reverse transcription, so sequencing captured expressed TCRB transcripts. This table comes from immunoSEQ multiplex PCR, and its TCRdb copy is limited to in-frame clones, with some not included. The sample lists approximately 330,000 clones; around 10% were seen once. The specimen was naive CD4+ T cells from blood. The receptors stem from a woman in her twenties or thirties in good health.

The chain uses TRBV30 and TRBJ1-3; a weak D match, TRBD1 (5 bases). The CDR3 length is 14 residues. The V and J ends lost 0 bases and 3 bases respectively, with 9 bases between them. Germline CDR1 reads GTSNPN; CDR2 reads SVGIG (reference sequence). The CDR3 DNA reads as TGTGCCTGGAGTGTACAGGAGGGTGGAAACACCATATATTTT. The encoded protein is CAWSVQEGGNTIYF.

This clone was counted only a few times. The identical CDR3 is also encoded by other nucleotide sequences in the sample. The genes are TRBV30 and TRBJ1-5; 8 positions match TRBD1. Germline CDR1 reads GTSNPN; CDR2 reads SVGIG (reference sequence). This CDR3 is built from 13 residues. The V gene end was trimmed by 0 bases and the J gene end by 6 bases; junction bases not matched to a gene: 1. CDR3 DNA: TGTGCCTGGAGTGTACAGGGGGGTCAGCCCCAGCATTTT. It is translated as CAWSVQGGQPQHF.

This clone was counted a few times. This rearrangement joins TRBV19 to TRBJ2-1, with 8 bases identical to TRBD2. Germline trimming cut 6 bases from V and 3 bases from J; bases unmatched to any gene: 13. Germline CDR1 and CDR2: LNHDA and SQIVND (reference sequence). The CDR3 contains 17 residues. CDR3 coding DNA: TGTGCCAGTAGGCGGATGGGGAGCGGGAGCTTCTACAATGAGCAGTTCTTC. Residues: CASRRMGSGSFYNEQFF.

A few counts support this clone. The CDR3 region has the DNA TGCAGCGTTGAACGGCGCGGGACCTTCTCCACTGAAGCTTTCTTT. Translation: CSVERRGTFSTEAFF. The chain combines TRBV29-1 with TRBJ1-1, with D perhaps TRBD1 (5 bases). The CDR3 loop spans 15 amino acids. Trimming took 2 bases from V and 4 from J, leaving 17 bases between them. Germline-derived CDR1 and CDR2 are SQVTM and ANQGSEA.

This clone was found a few times. The chain uses TRBV9 and TRBJ2-7, with 10 bases fitting TRBD1. The trim removed 0 bases at V and 3 bases at J, leaving 3 bases unmatched. This CDR3 comprises 15 residues. Looked up from germline, CDR1 is SGDLS and CDR2 is YYNGEE. CDR3 in DNA: TGTGCCAGCAGCGTAGGTGGGACAGGGGTCTACGAGCAGTACTTC. Protein sequence: CASSVGGTGVYEQYF.

The rearrangement uses TRBV6-5 and TRBJ2-7; D is unclear. The CDR3 is 14 residues long. Germline V lookup: CDR1 MNHEY, CDR2 SVGAGI. Trimming stripped 6 bases from V and 7 bases from J, with 19 bases between. The CDR3 coding sequence is TGTGCCAGCAGGCCGCTAGTAGAGGTGGGTGAGCAGTACTTC. It translates to CASRPLVEVGEQYF.

The chain uses TRBV7-3 and TRBJ2-6, with 8 bases fitting TRBD1. V dropped 2 bases and J dropped 9; count of bases not matched to a gene: 6. The CDR3 is 15 amino acids. CDR1 SGHTA and CDR2 FQGTGA come from the germline V gene. The CDR3: CASSLGGQGGNVLTF. DNA for the CDR3: TGTGCCAGCAGCTTAGGAGGACAGGGAGGCAACGTCCTGACTTTC.

The chain carries TRBV10-3 and TRBJ2-1; possibly TRBD2 for D (5 bases). CDR3 length: 14 residues. The germline CDR1 and CDR2 sequences are ENHRY and SYGVKD. Trimming removed 6 bases from V and 2 bases from J, with 11 bases in between. Written as DNA, the CDR3 is TGTGCCATCAGACAGAACGGGGCCTACAATGAGCAGTTCTTC. Its protein product is CAIRQNGAYNEQFF.

This clone was counted between two and nine times. This sequence joins TRBV5-1 and TRBJ2-3, with TRBD2 identical over 10 bases. The CDR3 spans 14 residues. V gave up 2 bases and J gave up 6 bases; unmatched junction bases: 3. Germline lookup yields CDR1 SGHRS and CDR2 YFSETQ. The CDR3, as DNA: TGCGCCAGCAGCTTAGTGACTAGCGGGGATACGCAGTATTTT. Protein product: CASSLVTSGDTQYF.

The J gene is TRBJ2-1, the V gene TRBV11-2; possibly TRBD2 for D (6 bases). Trimming cost V 5 bases and J 4 bases, with 21 bases left between them. The CDR3 sequence is 17 residues long. Germline CDR1 and CDR2: SGHAT and FQNNGV. The CDR3 DNA reads as TGTGCCAGCAGCGTCCCTTTTAGCGGAAGGCAGTACAATGAGCAGTTCTTC. Protein sequence: CASSVPFSGRQYNEQFF.

There are a few counts of this clone. The CDR3: CASSSLGAVNTEAFF. The CDR3 coding sequence is TGTGCCAGCAGTTCATTGGGGGCGGTGAACACTGAAGCTTTCTTT. The rearrangement uses TRBV27 and TRBJ1-1, with D possibly being TRBD1 (6 bases). The CDR3 sequence is 15 residues long. Germline-derived CDR1 and CDR2 are MNHEY and SMNVEV (reference sequence). V dropped 4 bases and J dropped 0 bases, with 12 bases sitting between them.

The rearrangement joins TRBV7-2 to TRBJ2-1; 8 nucleotides agree with TRBD2. Trimming removed 1 base from V and 5 bases from J; junction bases left unmatched: 4. Germline assignment: CDR1 SGHTA and CDR2 FQGNSA. This CDR3 is built from 15 residues. This CDR3 reads CASSLGGTRHNEQFF. The CDR3 DNA sequence: TGTGCCAGCAGCTTAGGGGGGACTAGGCACAATGAGCAGTTCTTC.

This clone occurred a few times. V gene TRBV29-1 combines with J gene TRBJ1-5; D remains ambiguous. CDR1 and CDR2 (germline): SQVTM, ANQGSEA. The germline V and J ends were trimmed by 5 bases and 3 bases, with 11 bases remaining between them. The CDR3 has 13 residues. The CDR3 nucleotides read TGCAGCGTTCGTCTGAGCCTCAATCAGCCCCAGCATTTT. It translates to CSVRLSLNQPQHF.

The chain links TRBV6-5 to TRBJ1-2; D ambiguous. The CDR3 is 14 amino acids. Germline values: CDR1 MNHEY, CDR2 SVGAGI. The ends were cut back, 2 bases at V and 4 bases at J, with 11 bases in the middle. Here the CDR3 reads CASSYSRGGYGYTF. The CDR3 nucleotides are TGTGCCAGCAGTTACAGTCGCGGAGGCTATGGCTACACCTTC.

This clone turned up a few times. The chain uses TRBV5-1 and TRBJ2-7, with 10 positions matching TRBD2. V was pared by 4 bases and J by 2 bases, with 6 bases of the junction left unmatched. The germline V gene has CDR1 SGHRS and CDR2 YFSETQ. The CDR3 has 15 residues. CDR3 protein: CASSPGTSEAYEQYF. In nucleotides, the CDR3 is TGCGCCAGCAGCCCGGGGACTAGCGAGGCCTACGAGCAGTACTTC.

This clone was detected only a few times. The chain is built from TRBV10-3 and TRBJ2-3; D ambiguous. The CDR3 consists of 11 residues. Germline loops: CDR1 ENHRY, CDR2 SYGVKD. The V and J ends lost 6 bases and 5 bases respectively, with 6 bases between them. CDR3: CAISVEDTQYF. CDR3 coding DNA: TGTGCCATCAGCGTAGAAGATACGCAGTATTTT.

V usage is TRBV28 and J usage is TRBJ1-5; D remains unclear. There are 15 residues in the CDR3. Trimming removed 6 bases from V and 2 bases from J, with 14 bases in between. Per the germline V gene, CDR1 is MDHEN and CDR2 is SYDVKM. CDR3 sequence: CASRPAGLGNQPQHF. CDR3 DNA sequence: TGTGCCAGCAGGCCGGCAGGATTGGGCAATCAGCCCCAGCATTTT.

Only a few counts were recorded for this clone. This chain uses TRBV2 with TRBJ2-1; 13 positions match TRBD2. Trimming took 6 bases from V and 10 from J; bases not matched to a gene: 6. This CDR3 has 14 amino acids. Germline V CDR1 and CDR2: SNHLY, FYNNEI. The CDR3 DNA reads as TGTGCCAGCAGCCGGACTAGCGGGAGTAGCGAGCAGTTCTTC. This codes for CASSRTSGSSEQFF.